The sequence of this T cell receptor beta chain was determined in a study of response to subunit inactivated influenza vaccine. Trimming left V 0 bases short and J 1 base short, with 13 bases between. Germline assignment: CDR1 SGHTA and CDR2 FQGNSA. This CDR3 spans 16 amino acids. TCRdb processed the RT-PCR reads anew with MiXCR; each CDR3 protein has one entry. The table shows some 570,000 distinct CDR3 sequences, with around 11% occurring only once. The same sample was also studied in work on T cells expressing NK-cell markers. That work adds: UMIs were included in TCR beta cDNA generated by 5'RACE template switching.

This chain links TRBV7-2 with TRBJ2-7; possible D gene TRBD1, 6 bases. Specimen: PBMCs from blood, collected on the day of vaccination. The origin of this receptor is a man aged 50 or older who received an inactivated influenza vaccine. The CDR3 DNA is TGTGCCAGCAGCTTAGCTGGTGGCAGGGGATCCTACGAGCAGTACTTC. It encodes CASSLAGGRGSYEQYF.